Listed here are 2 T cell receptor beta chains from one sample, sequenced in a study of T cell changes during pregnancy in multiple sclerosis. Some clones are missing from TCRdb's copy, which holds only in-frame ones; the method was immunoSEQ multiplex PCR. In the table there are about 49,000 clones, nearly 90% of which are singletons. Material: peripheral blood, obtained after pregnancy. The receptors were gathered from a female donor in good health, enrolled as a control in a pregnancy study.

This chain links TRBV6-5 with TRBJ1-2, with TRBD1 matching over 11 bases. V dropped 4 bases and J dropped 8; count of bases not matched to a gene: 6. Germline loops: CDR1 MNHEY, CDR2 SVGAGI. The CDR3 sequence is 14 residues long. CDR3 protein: CASSSDRGRGGYTF. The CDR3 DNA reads TGTGCCAGCAGTTCGGACAGGGGGCGAGGAGGCTACACCTTC.

This CDR3 reads CASSPEGGARETQYF. Written as DNA, the CDR3 is TGCGCCAGCAGCCCCGAAGGGGGGGCACGGGAGACCCAGTACTTC. The chain uses TRBV5-1 and TRBJ2-5; perhaps TRBD2 as D (7 bases). CDR3 length: 15 residues. Between the trimmed V and J ends, which lost 4 bases and 5 bases, there was a span of 18 bases. Germline loops: CDR1 SGHRS, CDR2 YFSETQ.